Shown below are 25 T cell receptor beta chains from a single sample sequenced in a study of cytomegalovirus exposure and HLA in healthy donors. This PCR relied on a set of 60 Vbeta primers and 13 Jbeta primers. Only in-frame clones appear in the TCRdb table, and some are missing; sequencing was by immunoSEQ multiplex PCR. Among approximately 110,000 clones, over 65% were seen once, and the ten largest hold roughly 0.9%. Sequenced material: PBMCs. These receptors were collected from a woman aged 25 to 39 in good health and CMV-seronegative.

This chain uses TRBV6-1 with TRBJ2-7; weak D call: TRBD2 (5 bases). The CDR3 covers 12 residues. Per germline, CDR1 MNHNS and CDR2 SASEGT. Trimming shortened V by 2 bases and J by 6 bases, and 8 bases separated the two germline ends. CDR3 region: CASSEISGEQYF. The CDR3 coding sequence is TGTGCCAGCAGTGAAATAAGCGGCGAGCAGTACTTC.

Note on this clone: A read error may account for a junction end that differs from germline. This chain joins TRBV7-7 and TRBJ1-1; no firm D call. The CDR3 loop spans 14 amino acids. CDR1 and CDR2 from the germline V gene are SSHAT and FNYEAQ (reference sequence). CDR3 nucleotides: TGTGCTAGCAGCCCGGTAGACTCGGGCACTGAAGCTTTCTTT. Translated, it gives CASSPVDSGTEAFF.

This chain links TRBV19 with TRBJ1-5, with 9 bases lining up with TRBD1. This CDR3 contains 15 residues. V gave up 3 bases and J gave up 5 bases; unmatched junction bases: 5. Per the germline V gene, CDR1 is LNHDA and CDR2 is SQIVND (reference sequence). The CDR3: CASSIWGQGYQPQHF. The CDR3 nucleotides are TGTGCCAGTAGTATCTGGGGACAGGGCTATCAGCCCCAGCATTTT.

The chain carries TRBV15 and TRBJ2-6; D is possibly TRBD1 (5 bases). Per germline, CDR1 LNHNV and CDR2 YYDKDF (reference sequence). The V end was cut by 8 bases, the J end by 0 bases, with 17 bases between. The CDR3 runs to 17 residues. The CDR3 spells CATPGQGWDSGANVLTF. CDR3 bases: TGTGCCACCCCAGGGCAAGGATGGGACTCTGGGGCCAACGTCCTGACTTTC.

This sequence joins TRBV30 and TRBJ1-1; unclear D gene. This CDR3 contains 16 residues. CDR1 and CDR2 from the germline V gene are GTSNPN and SVGIG (reference sequence). Trimming shortened V by 5 bases and J by 0 bases, and 19 bases separated the two germline ends. The CDR3 region has the DNA TGTGCCTGGGGTCCCCCATCCCCGTCGGTGAACACTGAAGCTTTCTTT. Its translation is CAWGPPSPSVNTEAFF.

The genes are TRBV30 and TRBJ1-2; D remains ambiguous. The CDR3 is 13 residues long. Trimming stripped 1 base from V and 3 bases from J, with 9 bases between. Per germline, CDR1 GTSNPN and CDR2 SVGIG (reference sequence). In DNA, the CDR3 is TGTGCCTGGAGTGAGCCGTATGACTATGGCTACACCTTC. Its protein product is CAWSEPYDYGYTF.

The chain carries TRBV30 and TRBJ1-2; D is possibly TRBD1 (6 bases). The CDR3 covers 13 residues. Looked up from germline, CDR1 is GTSNPN and CDR2 is SVGIG (reference sequence). V lost 1 base, J lost 4 bases, and 10 bases lay in between. CDR3 loop: CAWSGGGLYGYTF. The CDR3 region has the DNA TGTGCCTGGAGTGGAGGGGGTCTCTATGGCTACACCTTC.

This clone showed up just a few times. CDR3 residues: CASSLAVPRNTGELFF. The CDR3 DNA reads as TGCGCCAGCAGCTTGGCGGTCCCCCGGAACACCGGGGAGCTGTTTTTT. The rearrangement uses TRBV5-1 and TRBJ2-2; D ambiguous. CDR3 length: 16 amino acids. CDR1 is SGHRS and CDR2 is YFSETQ in the germline V gene. V lost 0 bases and J lost 1, with 10 bases in between.

This clone was observed a single time. Mismatch with germline at one junction end may stem from a read error. This sequence joins TRBV6-5 and TRBJ1-2; D remains unclear. Germline CDR1 is MNHEY and CDR2 is SVGAGI. The CDR3 has 15 amino acids. The CDR3 protein is CASSFREGGSYSYTF. In DNA, the CDR3 is TGTGCCAGCAGTTTCCGCGAAGGAGGTAGCTATAGCTACACCTTC.

The V gene is TRBV15, the J gene TRBJ1-1; 7 bases map to TRBD1. V trimming: 3 bases; J trimming: 5 bases; junction bases outside the gene matches: 3. The CDR3 sequence is 13 residues long. The germline CDR1 and CDR2 sequences are LNHNV and YYDKDF (reference sequence). The CDR3, as DNA: TGTGCCACCAGCAGGACCAGGGGGACTGAAGCTTTCTTT. The encoded protein is CATSRTRGTEAFF.

This rearrangement joins TRBV5-1 to TRBJ2-7; 7 positions match TRBD1. This CDR3 has 15 residues. Trimming at V came to 0 bases and at J to 2 bases, leaving 5 bases not matched to a gene. CDR1 is SGHRS and CDR2 is YFSETQ in the germline V gene. The CDR3 DNA is TGCGCCAGCAGCTTGGTTTTCCAGGGGGCCTACGAGCAGTACTTC. Protein product: CASSLVFQGAYEQYF.

The V and J genes are TRBV9 and TRBJ1-3; D not certain. This CDR3 has 15 amino acids. In germline, CDR1 is SGDLS, CDR2 YYNGEE. The germline V and J ends were trimmed by 4 bases and 0 bases, with 11 bases remaining between them. The CDR3 DNA is TGTGCCAGCAGCCCCCATCGGTTCTCTGGAAACACCATATATTTT. This gives the protein CASSPHRFSGNTIYF.

The chain uses TRBV19 and TRBJ1-4; D gene ambiguous. The CDR3 covers 15 residues. Germline CDR1 is LNHDA and CDR2 is SQIVND (reference sequence). Between the trimmed V and J ends, which lost 11 bases and 8 bases, there was a span of 24 bases. The CDR3 region has the DNA TGTGCCTGCCAGTACAGCATCTCCCTCAAAGAAAAACTGTTTTTT. Translation: CACQYSISLKEKLFF.

The gene calls are TRBV4-3 and TRBJ2-5; D is undetermined. The V gene lost 4 bases and the J gene lost 4 bases, with 16 bases spanning the gap. The CDR3 runs to 15 residues. CDR1 is LGHNA, CDR2 YSLEER, per germline. DNA for the CDR3: TGCGCCAGCAGCCTAGACCCGGTCCCGGGAGAGACCCAGTACTTC. Its translation: CASSLDPVPGETQYF.

The chain carries TRBV11-2 and TRBJ2-3; unclear D gene. CDR1 is SGHAT, CDR2 FQNNGV, per germline. Trimming took off 0 bases at V and 4 bases at J, with 5 bases between the two ends. This CDR3 is 13 amino acids long. The CDR3: CASSLDRADTQYF. CDR3 coding DNA: TGTGCCAGCAGCTTAGATCGAGCAGATACGCAGTATTTT.

Comment on this clone: Other DNA sequences within the sample encode an identical CDR3. The chain combines TRBV30 with TRBJ1-5; weak D call: TRBD1 (5 bases). The CDR3 totals 12 residues. Germline V CDR1 and CDR2: GTSNPN, SVGIG (reference sequence). V was clipped by 2 bases and J by 7 bases, with 9 bases between them. This CDR3 reads CAWSQGGQPQHF. CDR3 sequence (DNA): TGTGCCTGGAGTCAGGGAGGCCAGCCCCAGCATTTT. Based on the CDR3 plus reference TRBV30 and TRBJ1-5, the full variable domain is SQTIHQWPATLVQPVGSPLSLECTVEGTSNPNLYWYRQAAGRGLQLLFYSVGIGQISSEVPQNLSASRPQDRQFILSSKKLLLSDSGFYLCAWSQGGQPQHFGDGTRLSIL.

This clone has a single count. The rearrangement joins TRBV5-1 to TRBJ2-1; tentatively, D is TRBD2 (6 bases). The V end was cut by 2 bases, the J end by 6 bases, with 12 bases between. The germline V gene encodes CDR1 SGHRS and CDR2 YFSETQ. This CDR3 has 14 amino acids. The CDR3 sequence is CASSLSGAANEQFF. The CDR3 DNA sequence: TGCGCCAGCAGCTTATCGGGAGCTGCCAATGAGCAGTTCTTC.

This clone was detected a few times. The chain is built from TRBV30 and TRBJ2-1, with D maybe TRBD2 (5 bases). Germline values: CDR1 GTSNPN, CDR2 SVGIG (reference sequence). V was shortened by 3 bases and J by 3 bases, with 12 bases between the two germline ends. The CDR3 spans 14 residues. CDR3 amino acids: CAWRPGVHYNEQFF. DNA for the CDR3: TGTGCCTGGAGACCCGGGGTGCACTACAATGAGCAGTTCTTC.

The V gene is TRBV29-1, the J gene TRBJ2-3; 9 nucleotides line up with TRBD2. CDR3 length: 15 amino acids. Germline V gene lookup returns CDR1 SQVTM and CDR2 ANQGSEA. V shed 3 bases, J shed 7 bases, and the junction held 11 bases outside the gene matches. In DNA, the CDR3 is TGCAGCGTTGAGTTCCGGGCGGGGGGGCCCCATACGCAGTATTTT. This gives the protein CSVEFRAGGPHTQYF.

The chain couples TRBV28 to TRBJ2-7, with 7 bases fitting TRBD1. The CDR3 extends over 14 amino acids. CDR1 is MDHEN, CDR2 SYDVKM, per germline. The V segment lost 5 bases and the J segment 0 bases; nucleotides outside the gene matches: 4. CDR3 loop: CASSRRGISYEQYF. In nucleotides, the CDR3 is TGTGCCAGCAGTCGCAGGGGGATCTCCTACGAGCAGTACTTC. The entire variable domain, with the rest obtained from reference TRBV28 and TRBJ2-7, is as follows: DVKVTQSSRYLVKRTGEKVFLECVQDMDHENMFWYRQDPGLGLRLIYFSYDVKMKEKGDIPEGYSVSREKKERFSLILESASTNQTSMYLCASSRRGISYEQYFGPGTRLTVT.

The V gene is TRBV5-1, the J gene TRBJ2-3; weak D call: TRBD2 (6 bases). The CDR3 extends over 15 amino acids. Germline loops: CDR1 SGHRS, CDR2 YFSETQ. With 7 bases removed from V and 4 bases from J, the gap between germline ends came to 19 bases. CDR3 nucleotides: TGCGCCAGCTCCCGCGGGGAGTTCGGGGCAGATACGCAGTATTTT. Protein product: CASSRGEFGADTQYF.

This chain connects TRBV5-6 to TRBJ2-7; 7 bases agree with TRBD2. V shed 1 base and J 13 bases; nucleotides not matched to a gene: 5. The length of the CDR3 is 11 residues. Germline lookup yields CDR1 SGHDT and CDR2 YYEEEE. The CDR3 DNA follows: TGTGCCAGCAGCTTGAGCGGGGTGTTCTACTTC. It translates to CASSLSGVFYF.

The chain links TRBV6-1 to TRBJ2-7, with 9 bases lining up with TRBD1. There are 13 residues in the CDR3. V lost 8 bases to trimming and J lost 3 bases; unmatched junction nucleotides: 5. Germline V gene sequence: CDR1 MNHNS, CDR2 SASEGT. The CDR3 protein is CASGDRVIYEQYF. The CDR3 DNA sequence: TGTGCCAGCGGGGACAGGGTTATCTACGAGCAGTACTTC.

This rearrangement joins TRBV19 to TRBJ2-7, with 10 bases fitting TRBD1. In germline, CDR1 is LNHDA, CDR2 SQIVND (reference sequence). The ends lost 8 bases at V and 6 bases at J; junction bases unmatched: 10. This CDR3 spans 14 amino acids. The CDR3 DNA is TGTGCCAGTTCCCCGGGACAGGGGACCTTCGAGCAGTACTTC. It is translated as CASSPGQGTFEQYF.

DNA for the CDR3: TGTGCCAGCAGCCGACAGGGGAGAGAAGCTTTCTTT. Its translation: CASSRQGREAFF. The chain recombines TRBV6-5 with TRBJ1-1; TRBD1 matches at 8 bases. Germline V lookup: CDR1 MNHEY, CDR2 SVGAGI. The CDR3 contains 12 residues. Germline trimming cut 6 bases from V and 8 bases from J; bases unmatched to any gene: 5.